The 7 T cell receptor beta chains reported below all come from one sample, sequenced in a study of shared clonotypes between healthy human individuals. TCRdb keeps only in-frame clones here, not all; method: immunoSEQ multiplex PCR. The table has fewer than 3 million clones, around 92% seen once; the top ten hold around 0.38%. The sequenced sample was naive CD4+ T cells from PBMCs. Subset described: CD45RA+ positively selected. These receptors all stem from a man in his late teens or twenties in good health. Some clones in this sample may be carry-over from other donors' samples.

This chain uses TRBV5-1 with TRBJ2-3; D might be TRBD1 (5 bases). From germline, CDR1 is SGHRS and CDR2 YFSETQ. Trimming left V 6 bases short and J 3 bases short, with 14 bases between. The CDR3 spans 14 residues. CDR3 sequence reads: CASMVGEKTDTQYF. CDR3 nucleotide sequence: TGCGCCAGCATGGTAGGGGAAAAAACAGATACGCAGTATTTT.

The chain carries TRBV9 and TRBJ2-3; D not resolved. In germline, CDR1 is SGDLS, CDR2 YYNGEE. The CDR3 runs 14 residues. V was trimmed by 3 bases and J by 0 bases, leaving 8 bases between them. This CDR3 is CASSDLASTDTQYF. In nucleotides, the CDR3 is TGTGCCAGCAGCGACCTCGCTAGCACAGATACGCAGTATTTT.

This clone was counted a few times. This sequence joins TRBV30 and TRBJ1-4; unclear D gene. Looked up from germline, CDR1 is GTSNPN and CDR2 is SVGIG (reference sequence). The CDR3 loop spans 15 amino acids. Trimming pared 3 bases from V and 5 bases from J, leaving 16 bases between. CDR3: CAWSRPDRRNEKLFF. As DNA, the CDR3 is TGTGCCTGGAGCCGCCCAGACCGTAGAAATGAAAAACTGTTTTTT. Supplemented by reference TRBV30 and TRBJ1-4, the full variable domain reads SQTIHQWPATLVQPVGSPLSLECTVEGTSNPNLYWYRQAAGRGLQLLFYSVGIGQISSEVPQNLSASRPQDRQFILSSKKLLLSDSGFYLCAWSRPDRRNEKLFFGSGTQLSVL.

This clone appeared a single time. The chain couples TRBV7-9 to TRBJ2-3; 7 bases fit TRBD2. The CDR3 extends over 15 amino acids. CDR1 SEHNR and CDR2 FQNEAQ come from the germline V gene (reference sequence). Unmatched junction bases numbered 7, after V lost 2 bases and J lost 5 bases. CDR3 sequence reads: CASSLLPSGKDTQYF. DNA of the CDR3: TGTGCCAGCAGCTTATTACCTAGCGGTAAAGATACGCAGTATTTT.

CDR3 in amino acids: CASSLASGRRFEQFF. The CDR3 DNA sequence: TGCGCCAGCAGCTTGGCTAGCGGGAGAAGGTTTGAGCAGTTCTTC. The V call is TRBV5-1, the J call TRBJ2-1, with TRBD2 matching over 10 bases. J lost 9 bases, V lost 0 bases, and 6 bases had no gene match. The CDR3 length is 15 residues. Per germline, CDR1 SGHRS and CDR2 YFSETQ.

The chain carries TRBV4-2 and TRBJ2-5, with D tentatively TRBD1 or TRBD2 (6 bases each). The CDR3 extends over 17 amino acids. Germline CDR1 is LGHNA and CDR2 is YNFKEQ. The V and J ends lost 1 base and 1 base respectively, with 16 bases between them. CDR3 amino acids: CASSQVGGGATQETQYF. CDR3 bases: TGTGCCAGCAGCCAAGTCGGGGGCGGGGCAACCCAAGAGACCCAGTACTTC.

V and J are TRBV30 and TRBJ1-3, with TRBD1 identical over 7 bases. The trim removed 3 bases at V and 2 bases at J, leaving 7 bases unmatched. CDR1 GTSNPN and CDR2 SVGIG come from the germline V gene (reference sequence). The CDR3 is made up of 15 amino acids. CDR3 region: CAWRGQSVTGNTIYF. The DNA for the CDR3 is TGTGCCTGGAGGGGACAGTCGGTGACTGGAAACACCATATATTTT.